This T cell receptor (beta chain) was recovered during a study of spatial heterogeneity in lung cancer. Study-wide background: Combinations of a unique TCR and a UMI were tallied in raw reads, and on average each appeared more than ten times. Study-level points and caveats: Alpha chains reached an estimated coverage of approximately 7.4% of tumor T cells, and beta chains about 14%. Tumors with more nonsynonymous mutations had more expanded intratumoral alpha and beta TCRs.

By share of the sample, this clonotype is medium-sized. Its antigen is as yet unknown. Stated time point: sample taken at primary tumor resection. The donors, 70 or so patients with untreated early-stage non-small cell lung cancer, provided the samples. TCR cDNA molecules each had a unique molecular identifier. TCRdb reanalysed the 5' RACE reads using MiXCR and keeps one entry per CDR3 protein. Of thousands of distinct CDR3 sequences in the sample, 1.3% are singletons; the top ten hold about 9.5%. Sequencing used lung tumor tissue, obtained at surgery. The receptor was isolated from a male donor with early-stage non-small cell lung cancer.

The CDR3 protein is CASSLGTDTQYF. The CDR3, as DNA: TGTGCCAGCAGCTTGGGCACAGATACGCAGTATTTT. The chain joins TRBV7-9 to TRBJ2-3; D not resolved. The CDR3 spans 12 residues. Germline assignment: CDR1 SEHNR and CDR2 FQNEAQ (reference sequence). V shed 3 bases and J shed 1 base, with 2 bases lying between them.